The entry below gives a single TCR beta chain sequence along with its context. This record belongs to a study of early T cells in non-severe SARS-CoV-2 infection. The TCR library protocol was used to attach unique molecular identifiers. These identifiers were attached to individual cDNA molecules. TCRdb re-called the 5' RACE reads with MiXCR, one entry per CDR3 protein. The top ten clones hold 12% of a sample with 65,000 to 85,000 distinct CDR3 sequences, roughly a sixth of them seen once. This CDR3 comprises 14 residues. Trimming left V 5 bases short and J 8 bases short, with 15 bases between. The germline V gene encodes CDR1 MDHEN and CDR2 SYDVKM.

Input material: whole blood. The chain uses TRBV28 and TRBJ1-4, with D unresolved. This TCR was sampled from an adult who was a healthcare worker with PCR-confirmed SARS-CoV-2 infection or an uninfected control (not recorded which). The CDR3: CASSAALGREKLFF. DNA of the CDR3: TGTGCCAGCAGTGCCGCGCTGGGGAGGGAAAAACTGTTTTTT.